This T cell receptor (beta chain) was recovered during a study of control samples from healthy donors and cancer patients. Clones were read by immunoSEQ multiplex PCR, and TCRdb kept only the in-frame ones, dropping some. The table has around 100,000 clones, around 88% seen once. This receptor was identified in a man in his thirties or forties in good health. Material: blood.

This chain's CDR3 is CSAGILNTEAFF. As DNA, the CDR3 is TGCAGCGCTGGGATACTGAACACTGAAGCTTTCTTT. The gene calls are TRBV29-1 and TRBJ1-1, with unresolved D. The V end was cut by 7 bases, the J end by 0 bases, with 9 bases between. The CDR3 contains 12 residues. CDR1 SQVTM and CDR2 ANQGSEA come from the germline V gene.